This T cell receptor beta chain was sequenced for a study of molecular identifiers for immune sequencing clone quantification. TCRdb recomputed calls from the PCR reads with MiXCR, one row per CDR3 protein. Here the sample spans 490,000 or so distinct CDR3 sequences, around 25% being singletons. When naive CD8 T cells were sorted, they were gated as CD8+CD4-CCR7+CD45RA+. The CDR3 extends over 12 amino acids. Per germline, CDR1 MDHEN and CDR2 SYDVKM. Losses at the gene ends were 5 bases for V and 5 bases for J; bases not matched to a gene: 1. This clonotype was detected many times. This TCR derives from a human donor in good health. Some libraries in this study had Jurkat cell RNA spiked in. Sequenced: naive CD8+ T cells from blood, with Jurkat cell RNA spiked in. Regarding subset: FACS-sorted CD8+CD4-CCR7+CD45RA+ naive T cells. The chain links TRBV28 to TRBJ2-5, with 8 positions matching TRBD2. The CDR3 sequence: CASSPGGETQYF. The CDR3 region has the DNA TGTGCCAGCAGTCCGGGGGGGGAGACCCAGTACTTC.